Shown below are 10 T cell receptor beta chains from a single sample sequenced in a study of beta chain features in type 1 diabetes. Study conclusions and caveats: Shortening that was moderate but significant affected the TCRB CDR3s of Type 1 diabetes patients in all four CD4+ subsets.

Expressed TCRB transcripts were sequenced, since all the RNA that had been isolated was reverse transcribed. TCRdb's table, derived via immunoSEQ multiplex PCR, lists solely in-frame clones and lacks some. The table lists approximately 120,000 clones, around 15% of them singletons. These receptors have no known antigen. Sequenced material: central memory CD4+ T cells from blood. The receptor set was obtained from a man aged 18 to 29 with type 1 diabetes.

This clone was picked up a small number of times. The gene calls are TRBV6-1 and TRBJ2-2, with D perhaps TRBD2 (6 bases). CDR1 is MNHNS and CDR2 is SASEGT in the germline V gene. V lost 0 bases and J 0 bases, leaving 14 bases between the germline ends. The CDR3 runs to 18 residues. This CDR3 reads CASSEALWGGANTGELFF. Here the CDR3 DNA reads TGTGCCAGCAGTGAAGCGCTTTGGGGAGGAGCGAACACCGGGGAGCTGTTTTTT.

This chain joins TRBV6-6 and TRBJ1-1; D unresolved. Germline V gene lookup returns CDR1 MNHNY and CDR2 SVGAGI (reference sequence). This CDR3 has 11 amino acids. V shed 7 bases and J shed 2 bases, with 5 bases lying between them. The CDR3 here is CASTQNTEAFF. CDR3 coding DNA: TGTGCCAGCACCCAAAACACTGAAGCTTTCTTT.

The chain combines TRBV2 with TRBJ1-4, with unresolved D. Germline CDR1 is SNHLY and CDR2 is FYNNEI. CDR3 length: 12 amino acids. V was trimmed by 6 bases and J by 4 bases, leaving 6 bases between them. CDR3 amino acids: CASRTDNEKLFF. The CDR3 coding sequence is TGTGCCAGCAGGACGGATAATGAAAAACTGTTTTTT.

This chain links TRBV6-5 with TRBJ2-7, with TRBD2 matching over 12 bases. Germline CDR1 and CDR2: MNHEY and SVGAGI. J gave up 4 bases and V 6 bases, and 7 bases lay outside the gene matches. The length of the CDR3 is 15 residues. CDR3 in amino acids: CASSTGLAGRYEQYF. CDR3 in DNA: TGTGCCAGCAGCACCGGACTAGCGGGAAGATACGAGCAGTACTTC.

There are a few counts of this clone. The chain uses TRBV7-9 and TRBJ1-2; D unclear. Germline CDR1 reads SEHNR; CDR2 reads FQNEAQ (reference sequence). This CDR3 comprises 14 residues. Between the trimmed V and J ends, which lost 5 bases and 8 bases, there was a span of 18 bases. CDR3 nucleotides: TGTGCCAGCAGCCCAAATGGGGAATTGGGAGGCTACACCTTC. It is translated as CASSPNGELGGYTF.

CDR3 residues: CASSLAPDRRDTQYF. CDR3 sequence (DNA): TGTGCCAGCAGCTTAGCGCCGGACAGGCGTGATACGCAGTATTTT. This chain links TRBV11-2 with TRBJ2-3; TRBD1 aligns across 7 bases. Germline CDR1 is SGHAT and CDR2 is FQNNGV. After removal of 1 base from V and 6 bases from J, the junction contained 7 bases not matched to a gene. This CDR3 contains 15 residues. The full variable domain, completed using reference TRBV11-2 and TRBJ2-3, is EAGVAQSPRYKIIEKRQSVAFWCNPISGHATLYWYQQILGQGPKLLIQFQNNGVVDDSQLPKDRFSAERLKGVDSTLKIQPAKLEDSAVYLCASSLAPDRRDTQYFGPGTRLTVL.

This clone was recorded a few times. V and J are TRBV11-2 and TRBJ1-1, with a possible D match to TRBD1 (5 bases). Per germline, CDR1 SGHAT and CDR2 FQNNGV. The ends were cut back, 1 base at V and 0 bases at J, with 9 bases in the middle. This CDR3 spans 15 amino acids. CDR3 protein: CASSLGPGMNTEAFF. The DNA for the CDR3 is TGTGCCAGCAGCTTAGGTCCAGGGATGAACACTGAAGCTTTCTTT.

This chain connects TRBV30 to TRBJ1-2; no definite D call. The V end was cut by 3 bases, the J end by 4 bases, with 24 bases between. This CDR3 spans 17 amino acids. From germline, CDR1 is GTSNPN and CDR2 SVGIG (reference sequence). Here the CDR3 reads CAWSQLVLRAPGYGYTF. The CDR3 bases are TGTGCCTGGAGCCAATTAGTACTGCGGGCGCCCGGCTATGGCTACACCTTC.

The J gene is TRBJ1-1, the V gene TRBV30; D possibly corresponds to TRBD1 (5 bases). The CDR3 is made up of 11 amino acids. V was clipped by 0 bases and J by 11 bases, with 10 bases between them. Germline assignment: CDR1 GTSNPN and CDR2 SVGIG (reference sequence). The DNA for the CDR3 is TGTGCCTGGAGTGTCTCTGGGGCGGCTTTCTTT. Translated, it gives CAWSVSGAAFF.

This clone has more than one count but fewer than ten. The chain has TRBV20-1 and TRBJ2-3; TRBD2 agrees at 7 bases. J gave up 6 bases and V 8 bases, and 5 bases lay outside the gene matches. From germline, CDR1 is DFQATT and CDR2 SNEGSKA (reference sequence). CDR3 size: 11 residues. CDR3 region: CSTGGEDTQYF. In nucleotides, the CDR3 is TGCAGTACTGGGGGGGAGGATACGCAGTATTTT.